The 15 T cell receptor beta chains in this list originate from one sample, sequenced in a study of beta chain features in type 1 diabetes. As every portion of the isolated RNA was reverse transcribed, the sequencing read expressed TCRB transcripts. Measured with immunoSEQ multiplex PCR; TCRdb has only the in-frame clones, and not every one. The sample lists 620,000 or so clones, 15% occurring once. Material: naive CD4+ T cells from blood. The receptors were gathered from a man in his late teens or twenties in good health.

This chain uses TRBV28 with TRBJ1-3; 8 nucleotides align to TRBD1. CDR1 is MDHEN and CDR2 is SYDVKM in the germline V gene. The V and J ends lost 5 bases and 4 bases, in that order; junction bases with no gene match: 7. The CDR3 has 15 amino acids. CDR3 region: CASSPGQGLGNTIYF. The CDR3 DNA follows: TGTGCCAGCAGTCCAGGACAGGGTCTGGGAAACACCATATATTTT. The full variable domain, completed using reference TRBV28 and TRBJ1-3, is DVKVTQSSRYLVKRTGEKVFLECVQDMDHENMFWYRQDPGLGLRLIYFSYDVKMKEKGDIPEGYSVSREKKERFSLILESASTNQTSMYLCASSPGQGLGNTIYFGEGSWLTVV.

Many counts were recorded for this clone. This sequence joins TRBV14 and TRBJ2-3; unclear D gene. With 4 bases removed from V and 5 bases from J, the gap between germline ends came to 10 bases. CDR1 SGHDN and CDR2 FVKESK come from the germline V gene. The CDR3 is 13 residues long. The CDR3 here is CASSRRLGDTQYF. CDR3 in DNA: TGTGCCAGCAGCCGGAGACTGGGAGATACGCAGTATTTT.

V and J are TRBV18 and TRBJ2-4; the match to TRBD2 covers 12 bases. Per germline, CDR1 KGHSH and CDR2 LQKENI. The CDR3 is made up of 13 amino acids. Trimming took 3 bases from V and 13 from J; bases not matched to a gene: 4. The CDR3 is CASSPSTSGGQYF. As DNA, the CDR3 is TGTGCCAGCTCACCCTCGACTAGCGGGGGCCAGTACTTC.

This rearrangement joins TRBV6-5 to TRBJ2-7; D unresolved. This CDR3 contains 14 residues. Looked up from germline, CDR1 is MNHEY and CDR2 is SVGAGI. The V end was cut by 5 bases, the J end by 4 bases, with 15 bases between. The CDR3 protein is CASSPDGFGYEQYF. Written as DNA, the CDR3 is TGTGCCAGCAGTCCCGACGGTTTCGGGTACGAGCAGTACTTC.

The chain uses TRBV4-2 and TRBJ1-1; D possibly corresponds to TRBD1 (5 bases). This CDR3 has 19 amino acids. The germline CDR1 and CDR2 sequences are LGHNA and YNFKEQ. Trimming cost V 0 bases and J 1 base, with 21 bases left between them. CDR3 residues: CASSQDPGGGTGKNTEAFF. For the CDR3, the DNA is TGTGCCAGCAGCCAAGATCCCGGGGGAGGAACAGGAAAGAACACTGAAGCTTTCTTT.

This clone was picked up a small number of times. The chain recombines TRBV5-1 with TRBJ2-5, with TRBD1 as a possible D gene (5 bases). Trimming stripped 7 bases from V and 5 bases from J, with 12 bases between. The CDR3 is made up of 12 amino acids. CDR1 SGHRS and CDR2 YFSETQ come from the germline V gene. For the CDR3, the DNA is TGCGCCAGCGGGGCTGTTAGTGAGACCCAGTACTTC. It codes for CASGAVSETQYF.

The chain combines TRBV7-2 with TRBJ2-7, with D maybe TRBD2 (6 bases). The CDR3 covers 15 residues. Trimming cost V 1 base and J 4 bases, with 14 bases left between them. CDR1 is SGHTA, CDR2 FQGNSA, per germline. The chain's CDR3 is CASSLGGLAFYEQYF. The CDR3 DNA reads as TGTGCCAGCAGCTTAGGCGGTCTAGCGTTTTACGAGCAGTACTTC. The full variable domain, rest sourced from reference TRBV7-2 and TRBJ2-7, is GAGVSQSPSNKVTEKGKDVELRCDPISGHTALYWYRQSLGQGLEFLIYFQGNSAPDKSGLPSDRFSAERTGGSVSTLTIQRTQQEDSAVYLCASSLGGLAFYEQYFGPGTRLTVT.

The chain uses TRBV7-8 and TRBJ2-5; D tentatively reads TRBD1 or TRBD2 (7 bases each). V lost 7 bases and J lost 5, with 29 bases in between. The CDR3 spans 18 residues. Germline CDR1 and CDR2: SGHVS and FQNEAQ. CDR3 DNA sequence: TGTGCCAGCACCTTGACCCCGGGGAGGGGGCTGGTGGGGGAGACCCAGTACTTC. It translates to CASTLTPGRGLVGETQYF. The entire variable domain, with the rest obtained from reference TRBV7-8 and TRBJ2-5, is as follows: GAGVSQSPRYKVAKRGQDVALRCDPISGHVSLFWYQQALGQGPEFLTYFQNEAQLDKSGLPSDRFFAERPEGSVSTLKIQRTQQEDSAVYLCASTLTPGRGLVGETQYFGPGTRLLVL.

As to this clone: The germline gene is not matched at one end of the junction; a read error may be the cause. The chain uses TRBV7-2 and TRBJ2-7; TRBD2 is a possible D gene (6 bases). CDR1 SGHTA and CDR2 FQGNSA come from the germline V gene. The CDR3 runs 15 residues. The CDR3 sequence is CASRLAASDTYEQYF. CDR3 in DNA: TGTGCCAGCAGATTAGCGGCTAGCGACACCTACGAGCAGTACTTC.

Comment on this clone: Different DNA sequences within this sample yield the same CDR3. This sequence joins TRBV28 and TRBJ1-5, with 7 nucleotides matching TRBD1. Losses at the gene ends were 6 bases for V and 1 base for J; bases not matched to a gene: 3. The germline CDR1 and CDR2 sequences are MDHEN and SYDVKM. CDR3 length equals 14 residues. The CDR3 spells CASSLGQSNQPQHF. CDR3 bases: TGTGCCAGCAGCTTGGGACAGAGCAATCAGCCCCAGCATTTT.

In this sample, this clone turned up a few times. This chain uses TRBV28 with TRBJ1-1, with D perhaps matching TRBD1 (5 bases). The CDR3 totals 13 residues. CDR1 is MDHEN, CDR2 SYDVKM, per germline. V was pared by 10 bases and J by 3 bases, with 15 bases between. In nucleotides, the CDR3 is TGTGCCATCTGCCCTTCCAGGGACACTGAAGCTTTCTTT. Protein: CAICPSRDTEAFF.

This clone was detected a few times. The genes are TRBV15 and TRBJ1-3; D perhaps matches TRBD1 (5 bases). V dropped 3 bases and J dropped 0 bases, with 9 bases sitting between them. The CDR3 has 15 amino acids. Germline V gives CDR1 LNHNV, CDR2 YYDKDF (reference sequence). The CDR3 nucleotides read TGTGCCACCAGCAGGGGACTCTCCTCTGGAAACACCATATATTTT. It is translated as CATSRGLSSGNTIYF. Filled out from reference TRBV15 and TRBJ1-3, the complete variable domain reads DAMVIQNPRYQVTQFGKPVTLSCSQTLNHNVMYWYQQKSSQAPKLLFHYYDKDFNNEADTPDNFQSRRPNTSFCFLDIRSPGLGDTAMYLCATSRGLSSGNTIYFGEGSWLTVV.

The chain has TRBV9 and TRBJ2-1; D is ambiguous. Germline assignment: CDR1 SGDLS and CDR2 YYNGEE. Between the trimmed V and J ends, which lost 3 bases and 4 bases, there was a span of 14 bases. This CDR3 spans 15 amino acids. CDR3 sequence reads: CASSEWYDRYNEQFF. DNA of the CDR3: TGTGCCAGCAGCGAATGGTACGACCGATACAATGAGCAGTTCTTC.

In its sample, this clone was seen a few times. The chain is built from TRBV10-3 and TRBJ2-1; the match to TRBD1 covers 9 bases. CDR3 size: 16 residues. Germline V gives CDR1 ENHRY, CDR2 SYGVKD. With 7 bases clipped from V and 6 bases from J, the junction kept 13 bases outside the gene matches. CDR3 protein: CAITTNRDRDFNEQFF. For the CDR3, the DNA is TGTGCCATCACCACAAACCGGGACAGGGACTTCAATGAGCAGTTCTTC.

V usage is TRBV4-3 and J usage is TRBJ1-4, with 10 positions matching TRBD1. Germline V lookup: CDR1 LGHNA, CDR2 YSLEER. CDR3 size: 16 residues. V trimming: 3 bases; J trimming: 8 bases; junction bases outside the gene matches: 9. CDR3 nucleotide sequence: TGCGCCAGCAGCCAGTCCATGGGACAGGGGCCCGAAAAACTGTTTTTT. Translating it yields CASSQSMGQGPEKLFF.